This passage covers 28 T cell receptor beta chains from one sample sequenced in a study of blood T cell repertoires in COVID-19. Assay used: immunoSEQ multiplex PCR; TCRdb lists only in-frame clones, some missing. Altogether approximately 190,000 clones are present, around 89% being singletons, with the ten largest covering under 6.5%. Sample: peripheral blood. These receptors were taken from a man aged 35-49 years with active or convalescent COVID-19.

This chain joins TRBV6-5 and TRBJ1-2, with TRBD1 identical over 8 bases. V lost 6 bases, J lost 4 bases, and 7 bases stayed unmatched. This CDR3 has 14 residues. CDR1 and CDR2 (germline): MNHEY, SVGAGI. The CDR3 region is CASRPGQGGYGYTF. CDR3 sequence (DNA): TGTGCCAGCAGGCCCGGACAGGGAGGCTATGGCTACACCTTC.

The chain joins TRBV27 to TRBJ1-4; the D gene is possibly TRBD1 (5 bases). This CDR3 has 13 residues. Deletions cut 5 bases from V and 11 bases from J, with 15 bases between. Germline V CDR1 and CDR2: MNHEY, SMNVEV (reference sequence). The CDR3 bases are TGTGCCAGCAGTCTCACAGCGGGGGGTAAACTGTTTTTT. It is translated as CASSLTAGGKLFF. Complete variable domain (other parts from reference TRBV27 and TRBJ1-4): EAQVTQNPRYLITVTGKKLTVTCSQNMNHEYMSWYRQDPGLGLRQIYYSMNVEVTDKGDVPEGYKVSRKEKRNFPLILESPSPNQTSLYFCASSLTAGGKLFFGSGTQLSVL.

Here the CDR3 DNA reads TGTGCCAGCAGCCACGGGGGGCGGAATGGCTACACCTTC. Protein sequence: CASSHGGRNGYTF. V and J are TRBV5-6 and TRBJ1-2, with TRBD1 as a possible D gene (6 bases). Germline assignment: CDR1 SGHDT and CDR2 YYEEEE. With 4 bases removed from V and 6 bases from J, the gap between germline ends came to 13 bases. The CDR3 totals 13 residues.

The CDR3 region has the DNA TGTGCCAGCTCACCGGAGGCGCCAGGGAACACTGAAGCTTTCTTT. Residues: CASSPEAPGNTEAFF. V gene TRBV18 combines with J gene TRBJ1-1; no reliable D call. The V end was cut by 3 bases, the J end by 1 base, with 12 bases between. Germline CDR1 KGHSH, CDR2 LQKENI. CDR3 length equals 15 residues.

The CDR3 reads CASSYPGANTEAFF. For the CDR3, the DNA is TGTGCCAGCAGTTATCCAGGGGCGAACACTGAAGCTTTCTTT. This chain connects TRBV28 to TRBJ1-1, with TRBD1 as a possible D gene (6 bases). The germline CDR1 and CDR2 sequences are MDHEN and SYDVKM. This CDR3 spans 14 amino acids. Between the trimmed V and J ends, which lost 4 bases and 1 base, there was a span of 10 bases.

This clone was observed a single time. The chain's CDR3 is CSVVEGQDINGYTF. The CDR3 nucleotides are TGCAGCGTTGTAGAGGGACAGGACATCAATGGCTACACCTTC. The chain links TRBV29-1 to TRBJ1-2; 8 nucleotides line up with TRBD1. J lost 6 bases, V lost 4 bases, and 10 bases had no gene match. The CDR3 is made up of 14 amino acids. Germline V gene data show CDR1 as SQVTM and CDR2 as ANQGSEA.

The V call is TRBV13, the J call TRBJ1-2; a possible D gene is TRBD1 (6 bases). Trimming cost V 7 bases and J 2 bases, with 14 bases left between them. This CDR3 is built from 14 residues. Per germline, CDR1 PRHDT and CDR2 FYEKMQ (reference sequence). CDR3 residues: CASKTIQGNYGYTF. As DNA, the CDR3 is TGTGCCAGCAAGACGATTCAGGGGAACTATGGCTACACCTTC.

CDR3 nucleotide sequence: TGTGCCAGCAGCCGGGCCAGCACGGGGGATCAGCCCCAGCATTTT. Amino acids: CASSRASTGDQPQHF. The chain recombines TRBV7-2 with TRBJ1-5, with a weak D call TRBD1 (5 bases). V was trimmed by 5 bases and J by 5 bases, leaving 16 bases between them. The germline CDR1 and CDR2 sequences are SGHTA and FQGNSA. The CDR3 is 15 residues long.

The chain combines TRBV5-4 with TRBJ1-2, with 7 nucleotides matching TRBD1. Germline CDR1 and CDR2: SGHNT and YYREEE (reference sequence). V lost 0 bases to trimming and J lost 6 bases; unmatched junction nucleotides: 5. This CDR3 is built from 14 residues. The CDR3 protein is CASSLGTGGDGYTF. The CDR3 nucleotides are TGTGCCAGCAGCTTGGGGACAGGAGGAGATGGCTACACCTTC.

The CDR3 region is CASSSQYSRGETQYF. The DNA of the CDR3 is TGTGCCAGCAGTTCCCAGTACTCCAGGGGCGAGACCCAGTACTTC. The chain uses TRBV28 and TRBJ2-5, with D tentatively TRBD1 (6 bases). CDR3 length equals 15 residues. The V end was cut by 4 bases, the J end by 5 bases, with 17 bases between. Germline lookup yields CDR1 MDHEN and CDR2 SYDVKM.

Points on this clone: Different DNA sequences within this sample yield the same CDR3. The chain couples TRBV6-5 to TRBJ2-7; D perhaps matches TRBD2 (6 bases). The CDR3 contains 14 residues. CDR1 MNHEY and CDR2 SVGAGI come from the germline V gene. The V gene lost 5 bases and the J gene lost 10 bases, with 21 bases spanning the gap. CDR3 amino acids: CASSPTRFGAEQYF. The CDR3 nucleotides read TGTGCCAGCAGTCCGACTAGGTTCGGCGCCGAACAGTACTTC.

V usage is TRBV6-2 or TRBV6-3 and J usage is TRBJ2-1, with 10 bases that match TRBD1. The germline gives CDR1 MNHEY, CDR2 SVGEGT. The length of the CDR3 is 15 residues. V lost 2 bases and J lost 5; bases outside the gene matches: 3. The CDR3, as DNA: TGTGCCAGCAGTTACCGGGACAGGGGCCACAATGAGCAGTTCTTC. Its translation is CASSYRDRGHNEQFF.

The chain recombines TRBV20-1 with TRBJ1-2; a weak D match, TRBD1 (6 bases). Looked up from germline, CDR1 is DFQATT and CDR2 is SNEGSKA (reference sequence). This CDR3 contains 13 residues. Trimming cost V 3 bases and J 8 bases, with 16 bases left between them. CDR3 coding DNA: TGCAGTGCTAGTAAGGGGGAGGGGGACGGCTACACCTTC. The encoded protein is CSASKGEGDGYTF.

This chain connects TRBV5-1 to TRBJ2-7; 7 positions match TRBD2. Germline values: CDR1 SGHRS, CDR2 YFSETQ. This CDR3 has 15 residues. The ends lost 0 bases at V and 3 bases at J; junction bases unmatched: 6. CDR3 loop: CASSLDTSGIYEQYF. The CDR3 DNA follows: TGCGCCAGCAGCTTGGACACCAGCGGGATCTACGAGCAGTACTTC.

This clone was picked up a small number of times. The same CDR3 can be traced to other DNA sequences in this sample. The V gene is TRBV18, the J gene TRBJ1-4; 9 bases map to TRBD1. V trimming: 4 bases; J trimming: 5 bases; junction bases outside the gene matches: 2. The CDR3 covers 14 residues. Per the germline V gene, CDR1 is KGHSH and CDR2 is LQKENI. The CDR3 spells CASSQGQGNEKLFF. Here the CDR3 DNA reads TGTGCCAGCTCACAAGGACAGGGGAATGAAAAACTGTTTTTT.

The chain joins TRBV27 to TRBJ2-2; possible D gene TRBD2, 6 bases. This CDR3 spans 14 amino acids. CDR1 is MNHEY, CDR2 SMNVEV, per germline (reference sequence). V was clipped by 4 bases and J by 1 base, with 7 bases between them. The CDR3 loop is CASSWGLNTGELFF. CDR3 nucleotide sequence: TGTGCCAGCAGTTGGGGACTGAACACCGGGGAGCTGTTTTTT.

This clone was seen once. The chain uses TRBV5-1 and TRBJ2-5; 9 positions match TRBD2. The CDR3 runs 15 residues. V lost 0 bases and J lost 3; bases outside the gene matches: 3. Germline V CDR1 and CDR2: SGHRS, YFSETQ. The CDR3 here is CASSLARLAEETQYF. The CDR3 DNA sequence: TGCGCCAGCAGCTTGGCCCGACTAGCGGAAGAGACCCAGTACTTC.

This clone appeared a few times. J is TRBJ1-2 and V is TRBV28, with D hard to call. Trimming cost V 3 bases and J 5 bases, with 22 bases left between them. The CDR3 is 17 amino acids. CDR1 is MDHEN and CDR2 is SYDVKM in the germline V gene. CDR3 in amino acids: CASSFPPGREVRYGYTF. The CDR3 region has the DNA TGTGCCAGCAGTTTCCCTCCGGGGAGGGAGGTACGATATGGCTACACCTTC.

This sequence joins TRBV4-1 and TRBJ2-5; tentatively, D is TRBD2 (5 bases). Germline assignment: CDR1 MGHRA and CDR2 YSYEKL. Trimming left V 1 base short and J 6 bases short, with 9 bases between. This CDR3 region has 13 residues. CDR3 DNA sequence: TGCGCCAGCAGCCAAGCCGGGGTACAGACCCAGTACTTC. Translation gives CASSQAGVQTQYF.

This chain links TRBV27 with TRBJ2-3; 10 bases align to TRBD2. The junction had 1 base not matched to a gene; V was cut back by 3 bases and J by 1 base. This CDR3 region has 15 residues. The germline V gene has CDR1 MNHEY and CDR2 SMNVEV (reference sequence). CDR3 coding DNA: TGTGCCAGCAGTTTGCTAGCGGGAGGCACAGATACGCAGTATTTT. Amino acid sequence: CASSLLAGGTDTQYF.

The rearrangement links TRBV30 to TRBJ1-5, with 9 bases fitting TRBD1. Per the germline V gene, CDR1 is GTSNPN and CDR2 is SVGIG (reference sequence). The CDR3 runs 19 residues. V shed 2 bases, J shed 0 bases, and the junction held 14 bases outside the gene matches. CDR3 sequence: CAWSTWGTGIDYSNQPQHF. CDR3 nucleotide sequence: TGTGCCTGGAGTACGTGGGGGACAGGGATTGATTATAGCAATCAGCCCCAGCATTTT. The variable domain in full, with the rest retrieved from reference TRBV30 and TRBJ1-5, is SQTIHQWPATLVQPVGSPLSLECTVEGTSNPNLYWYRQAAGRGLQLLFYSVGIGQISSEVPQNLSASRPQDRQFILSSKKLLLSDSGFYLCAWSTWGTGIDYSNQPQHFGDGTRLSIL.

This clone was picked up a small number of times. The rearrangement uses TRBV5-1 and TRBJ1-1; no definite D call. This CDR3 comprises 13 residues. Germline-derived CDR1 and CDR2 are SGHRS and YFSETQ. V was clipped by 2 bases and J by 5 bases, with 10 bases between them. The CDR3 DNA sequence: TGCGCCAGCAGCTTCATGGGAGGGACTGAAGCTTTCTTT. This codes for CASSFMGGTEAFF.

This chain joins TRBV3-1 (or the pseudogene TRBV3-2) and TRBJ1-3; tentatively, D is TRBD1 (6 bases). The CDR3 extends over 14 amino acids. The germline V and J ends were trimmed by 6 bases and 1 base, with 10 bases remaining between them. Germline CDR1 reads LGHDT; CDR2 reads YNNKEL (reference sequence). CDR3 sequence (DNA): TGTGCCAGCAGTCGGACAGATTCTGGAAACACCATATATTTT. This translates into CASSRTDSGNTIYF.

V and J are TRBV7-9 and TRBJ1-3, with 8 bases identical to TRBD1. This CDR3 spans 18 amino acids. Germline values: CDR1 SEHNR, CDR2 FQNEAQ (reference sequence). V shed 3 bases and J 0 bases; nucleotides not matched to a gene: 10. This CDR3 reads CASSLPSRQGTSGNTIYF. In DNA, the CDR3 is TGTGCCAGCAGCTTGCCTAGCAGACAGGGGACCTCTGGAAACACCATATATTTT.

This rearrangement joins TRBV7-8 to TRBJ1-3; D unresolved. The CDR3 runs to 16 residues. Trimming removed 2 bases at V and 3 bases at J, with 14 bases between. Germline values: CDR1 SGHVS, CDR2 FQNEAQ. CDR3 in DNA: TGTGCCAGCAGCTTACCGTCCGAGTCGGGTGGAAACACCATATATTTT. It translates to CASSLPSESGGNTIYF.

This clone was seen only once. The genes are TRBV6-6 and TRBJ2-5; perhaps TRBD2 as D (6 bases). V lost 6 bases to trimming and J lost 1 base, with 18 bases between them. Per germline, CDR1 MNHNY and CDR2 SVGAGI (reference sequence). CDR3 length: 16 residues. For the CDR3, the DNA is TGTGCCAGCAGACCTGGGAGGTCAAAACCCCAAGAGACCCAGTACTTC. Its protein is CASRPGRSKPQETQYF.

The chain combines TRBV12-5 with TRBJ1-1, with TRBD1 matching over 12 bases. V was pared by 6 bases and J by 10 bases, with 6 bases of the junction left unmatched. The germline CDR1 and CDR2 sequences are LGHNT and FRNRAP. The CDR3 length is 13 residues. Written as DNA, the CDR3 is TGTGCTAGTGGCCTGGGACAGGGGGCGTTAGCTTTCTTT. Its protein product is CASGLGQGALAFF.

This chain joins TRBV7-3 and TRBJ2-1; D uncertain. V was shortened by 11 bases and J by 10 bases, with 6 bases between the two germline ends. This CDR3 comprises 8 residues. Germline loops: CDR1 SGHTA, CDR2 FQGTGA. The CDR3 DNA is TGTGCCCGCGAGGAGCAGTTCTTC. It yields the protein CAREEQFF. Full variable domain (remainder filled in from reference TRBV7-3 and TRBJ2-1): GAGVSQTPSNKVTEKGKYVELRCDPISGHTALYWYRQSLGQGPEFLIYFQGTGAADDSGLPNDRFFAVRPEGSVSTLKIQRTERGDSAVYLCAREEQFFGPGTRLTVL.